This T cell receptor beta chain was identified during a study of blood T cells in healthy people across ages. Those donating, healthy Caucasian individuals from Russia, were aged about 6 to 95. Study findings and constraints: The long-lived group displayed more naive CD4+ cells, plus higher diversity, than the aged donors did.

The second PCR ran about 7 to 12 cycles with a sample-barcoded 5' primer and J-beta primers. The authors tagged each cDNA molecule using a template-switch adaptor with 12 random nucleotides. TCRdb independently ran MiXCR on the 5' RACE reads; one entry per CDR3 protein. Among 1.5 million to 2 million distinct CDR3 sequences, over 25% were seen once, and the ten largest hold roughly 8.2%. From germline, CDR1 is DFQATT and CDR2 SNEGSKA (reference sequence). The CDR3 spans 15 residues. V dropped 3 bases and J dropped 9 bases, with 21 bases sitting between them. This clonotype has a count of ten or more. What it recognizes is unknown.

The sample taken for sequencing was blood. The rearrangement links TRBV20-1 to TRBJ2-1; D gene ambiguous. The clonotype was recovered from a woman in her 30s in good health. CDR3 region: CSASPNPLTTIEQFF. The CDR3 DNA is TGCAGTGCTAGCCCCAACCCCCTTACTACTATTGAGCAGTTCTTC.